The next 18 T cell receptor beta chains were all read from a single sample in a study of cytomegalovirus exposure and HLA in healthy donors (dated by TCRdb to 2016 to 2017). The library was prepared using the immunoSEQ multiplex PCR assay. The multiplex PCR relied on a mix of 60 forward primers for TCR Vbeta segments and 13 reverse primers for TCR Jbeta segments. TCRdb limited this immuneACCESS table to in-frame rearrangements with V and J called. A share of clones is missing; checked studies link under half to unresolved V genes, and the rest is unexplained. The sample includes about 160,000 clones, with about 73% observed a single time. Of the sample, 3.1% falls within the top ten clones. Input material: PBMCs. These receptors all stem from a woman aged 35 to 49 in good health and CMV-seronegative.

The chain joins TRBV9 to TRBJ1-2; D might be TRBD1 (5 bases). CDR1 and CDR2 (germline): SGDLS, YYNGEE. The CDR3 has 15 residues. The V gene lost 4 bases and the J gene lost 5 bases, with 18 bases spanning the gap. In DNA, the CDR3 is TGTGCCAGCAGCACCGGGGGGTCGTTGGTTTATGGCTACACCTTC. The encoded protein is CASSTGGSLVYGYTF.

The chain has TRBV2 and TRBJ1-4; TRBD1 aligns across 8 bases. The CDR3 loop spans 13 amino acids. Per germline, CDR1 SNHLY and CDR2 FYNNEI. Trimming at V came to 8 bases and at J to 8 bases, leaving 7 bases not matched to a gene. CDR3 nucleotide sequence: TGTGCCAGCGAGACAGGGGTGAAGGAAAAACTGTTTTTT. It yields the protein CASETGVKEKLFF.

The rearrangement links TRBV4-1 to TRBJ1-4, with 9 positions matching TRBD1. The CDR3 is 15 amino acids. J lost 6 bases, V lost 0 bases, and 2 bases had no gene match. Germline lookup yields CDR1 MGHRA and CDR2 YSYEKL. Here the CDR3 DNA reads TGCGCCAGCAGCCAAGAAAGGGACAGGGATGAAAAACTGTTTTTT. Encoded protein: CASSQERDRDEKLFF.

This clone was detected only a few times. The junction and the germline gene differ at one end; a read error may be behind it. The rearrangement uses TRBV7-9 and TRBJ2-7, with D possibly being TRBD2 (5 bases). This CDR3 has 13 residues. Germline V gene data show CDR1 as SEHNR and CDR2 as FQNEAQ (reference sequence). The CDR3 DNA sequence: TGTTCCAGCAGCTCGCCCAGACTGGGAGTTACGCGCTTC. Protein: CSSSSPRLGVTRF.

This clone was observed a few times. The CDR3 protein is CASSLVGDSYHTEAFF. In nucleotides, the CDR3 is TGTGCCAGCAGCTTGGTGGGGGACAGCTACCACACTGAAGCTTTCTTT. This chain links TRBV5-6 with TRBJ1-1; 7 bases are a match to TRBD1. The germline V gene has CDR1 SGHDT and CDR2 YYEEEE. V lost 0 bases to trimming and J lost 3 bases; unmatched junction nucleotides: 8. CDR3 size: 16 residues.

Only a few counts were recorded for this clone. CDR3 sequence reads: CASGGQGSTGELFF. The CDR3 DNA is TGCGCCAGCGGGGGACAGGGATCTACCGGGGAGCTGTTTTTT. V gene TRBV10-2 combines with J gene TRBJ2-2, with 9 nucleotides matching TRBD1. The CDR3 loop spans 14 amino acids. The germline V gene encodes CDR1 WSHSY and CDR2 SAAADI. With 8 bases clipped from V and 5 bases from J, the junction kept 6 bases outside the gene matches.

This clone was picked up a small number of times. This sequence joins TRBV4-1 and TRBJ1-1; D gene uncertain. Trimming cost V 10 bases and J 1 base, with 19 bases left between them. CDR3 length equals 15 residues. Germline-derived CDR1 and CDR2 are MGHRA and YSYEKL. This CDR3 is CAKQSDRGSNTEAFF. CDR3 coding DNA: TGCGCCAAGCAGTCGGACCGCGGGTCGAACACTGAAGCTTTCTTT.

The chain is built from TRBV15 and TRBJ2-6; 7 positions agree with TRBD1. Trimming removed 5 bases from V and 2 bases from J; junction bases left unmatched: 3. Germline V gene data show CDR1 as LNHNV and CDR2 as YYDKDF (reference sequence). CDR3 length: 15 residues. The CDR3 spells CATSVQGAGANVLTF. In nucleotides, the CDR3 is TGTGCCACCAGCGTTCAGGGGGCTGGGGCCAACGTCCTGACTTTC.

This clone has just a few counts. The V call is TRBV5-1, the J call TRBJ1-1; TRBD1 aligns across 9 bases. Looked up from germline, CDR1 is SGHRS and CDR2 is YFSETQ. Trimming removed 4 bases from V and 5 bases from J; junction bases left unmatched: 9. This CDR3 is built from 15 residues. This CDR3 is CASSPGDRERTEAFF. The DNA for the CDR3 is TGCGCCAGCAGCCCCGGGGACAGGGAAAGGACTGAAGCTTTCTTT. Drawing the rest from reference TRBV5-1 and TRBJ1-1, the complete variable domain is KAGVTQTPRYLIKTRGQQVTLSCSPISGHRSVSWYQQTPGQGLQFLFEYFSETQRNKGNFPGRFSGRQFSNSRSEMNVSTLELGDSALYLCASSPGDRERTEAFFGQGTRLTVV.

The CDR3 region is CASSLEGTYGYTF. Written as DNA, the CDR3 is TGCGCCAGCAGTCTGGAGGGGACCTATGGCTACACCTTC. The chain recombines TRBV5-1 with TRBJ1-2; maybe TRBD1 (5 bases). CDR3 length: 13 residues. Germline lookup yields CDR1 SGHRS and CDR2 YFSETQ. V was clipped by 5 bases and J by 4 bases, with 12 bases between them.

This rearrangement joins TRBV29-1 to TRBJ2-3, with unresolved D. Trimming took 0 bases from V and 0 from J, leaving 16 bases between them. The CDR3 covers 17 residues. Germline V CDR1 and CDR2: SQVTM, ANQGSEA. CDR3 in amino acids: CSVEDLFATPSTDTQYF. The CDR3 region has the DNA TGCAGCGTTGAAGATCTTTTCGCGACACCTAGCACAGATACGCAGTATTTT.

This clone appeared a single time. V is TRBV5-1 and J is TRBJ2-7; D unresolved. CDR1 is SGHRS, CDR2 YFSETQ, per germline. V lost 0 bases and J 0 bases, leaving 10 bases between the germline ends. This CDR3 comprises 15 residues. CDR3: CASSLVAVRSYEQYF. DNA of the CDR3: TGCGCCAGCAGCTTGGTTGCAGTCCGCTCCTACGAGCAGTACTTC. Based on the CDR3 plus reference TRBV5-1 and TRBJ2-7, the full variable domain is KAGVTQTPRYLIKTRGQQVTLSCSPISGHRSVSWYQQTPGQGLQFLFEYFSETQRNKGNFPGRFSGRQFSNSRSEMNVSTLELGDSALYLCASSLVAVRSYEQYFGPGTRLTVT.

The chain has TRBV9 and TRBJ1-4; D is unresolved. The CDR3 contains 15 residues. Per the germline V gene, CDR1 is SGDLS and CDR2 is YYNGEE. Trimming took off 1 base at V and 5 bases at J, with 12 bases between the two ends. The DNA of the CDR3 is TGTGCCAGCAGCGTATTGTCAGGCCCAAATGAAAAACTGTTTTTT. Its protein is CASSVLSGPNEKLFF. The whole variable domain, filled in from reference TRBV9 and TRBJ1-4, reads DSGVTQTPKHLITATGQRVTLRCSPRSGDLSVYWYQQSLDQGLQFLIQYYNGEERAKGNILERFSAQQFPDLHSELNLSSLELGDSALYFCASSVLSGPNEKLFFGSGTQLSVL.

The chain carries TRBV5-5 and TRBJ2-7, with 7 bases fitting TRBD1. V was pared by 0 bases and J by 7 bases, with 4 bases of the junction left unmatched. The length of the CDR3 is 13 residues. CDR1 and CDR2 (germline): SGHKS, YYEKEE (reference sequence). CDR3: CASSLGRGWEQYF. The CDR3 DNA sequence: TGTGCCAGCAGCTTGGGCAGGGGGTGGGAGCAGTACTTC.

A few counts support this clone. This rearrangement joins TRBV28 to TRBJ2-7; 7 bases are shared with TRBD2. CDR3 size: 15 residues. The germline CDR1 and CDR2 sequences are MDHEN and SYDVKM. V shed 5 bases, J shed 3 bases, and the junction held 10 bases outside the gene matches. CDR3 DNA sequence: TGTGCCAGCAGTCCGGCCGGGACTATCAACTACGAGCAGTACTTC. Its translation is CASSPAGTINYEQYF.

V is TRBV6-5 and J is TRBJ2-7; 7 bases fit TRBD1. CDR3 size: 16 residues. Looked up from germline, CDR1 is MNHEY and CDR2 is SVGAGI. Trimming took 0 bases from V and 3 from J; bases not matched to a gene: 8. The CDR3 sequence: CASSYSTGQEFYEQYF. CDR3 nucleotides: TGTGCCAGCAGTTACTCGACCGGACAGGAGTTCTACGAGCAGTACTTC.

This clone was recorded a few times. J is TRBJ2-4 and V is TRBV7-9; TRBD2 aligns across 7 bases. The CDR3 is made up of 17 amino acids. The germline CDR1 and CDR2 sequences are SEHNR and FQNEAQ (reference sequence). V was pared by 3 bases and J by 4 bases, with 12 bases of the junction left unmatched. The CDR3, as DNA: TGTGCCAGCAGCTTTGGCGCCTTGACTAGCAGGAAAAACATTCAGTACTTC. Its translation: CASSFGALTSRKNIQYF. Full variable domain (missing parts from reference TRBV7-9 and TRBJ2-4): DTGVSQNPRHKITKRGQNVTFRCDPISEHNRLYWYRQTLGQGPEFLTYFQNEAQLEKSRLLSDRFSAERPKGSFSTLEIQRTEQGDSAMYLCASSFGALTSRKNIQYFGAGTRLSVL.

The V gene is TRBV7-9, the J gene TRBJ2-3, with TRBD1 identical over 8 bases. Germline assignment: CDR1 SEHNR and CDR2 FQNEAQ (reference sequence). Trimming took 5 bases from V and 1 from J; bases not matched to a gene: 2. This CDR3 spans 14 amino acids. CDR3 nucleotides: TGTGCCAGCAGCGAGACAGGGGGCACAGATACGCAGTATTTT. The encoded protein is CASSETGGTDTQYF. The complete variable domain, with remaining parts taken from reference TRBV7-9 and TRBJ2-3, reads DTGVSQNPRHKITKRGQNVTFRCDPISEHNRLYWYRQTLGQGPEFLTYFQNEAQLEKSRLLSDRFSAERPKGSFSTLEIQRTEQGDSAMYLCASSETGGTDTQYFGPGTRLTVL.